This T cell receptor beta chain was recovered during a study of T-cell reconstitution after alpha-beta-depleted transplantation in children. Trimming left V 0 bases short and J 2 bases short, with 7 bases between. Per germline, CDR1 DFQATT and CDR2 SNEGSKA (reference sequence). CDR3 length: 13 residues. This clonotype was detected a few times. This sample's TCRbeta library carried unique molecular identifier barcodes. TCRdb redid the calling of the PCR reads with MiXCR, one entry per CDR3 protein. The data show over 550,000 distinct CDR3 sequences, 10% seen once. The clonotype was recovered from a human donor who donated a stem cell graft to a child with acute myeloid leukemia. The V call is TRBV20-1, the J call TRBJ2-5; no reliable D call. The starting material was PBMCs from the stem cell graft donor, obtained from the stem cell graft. CDR3: CSARDQRQETQYF. CDR3 DNA: TGCAGTGCTAGAGACCAAAGACAAGAGACCCAGTACTTC.